What follows describes a single T cell receptor beta chain. In the authors' workflow: Researchers report that nucleated cell counts were estimated from reference gene primer amplification. The method was immunoSEQ multiplex PCR; TCRdb's version includes in-frame clones alone and lacks a portion of them. That table supplies the V and J calls and clone size; D and trimming were determined from the DNA. The data hold some 210,000 clones, with about four fifths observed a single time. The sample originates from a study of blood T cell repertoires in COVID-19. The wider study: PBMCs, B-cell-depleted T cells, or T cells were the source of the cDNA or gDNA that made up the material.

The germline gives CDR1 MGHRA, CDR2 YSYEKL. This CDR3 region has 16 residues. The V end lost 1 base, the J end lost 4 bases, and 13 bases lay between the germline ends. The TCR sequence derives from a woman between 65 and 79 years old with active or convalescent COVID-19. The rearrangement links TRBV4-1 to TRBJ2-2; D may be TRBD1 (6 bases). Sequencing was carried out using peripheral blood. The CDR3 DNA reads TGCGCCAGCAGCCAAGTTCTCAGGGGTCGCACCGGGGAGCTGTTTTTT. It is translated as CASSQVLRGRTGELFF.